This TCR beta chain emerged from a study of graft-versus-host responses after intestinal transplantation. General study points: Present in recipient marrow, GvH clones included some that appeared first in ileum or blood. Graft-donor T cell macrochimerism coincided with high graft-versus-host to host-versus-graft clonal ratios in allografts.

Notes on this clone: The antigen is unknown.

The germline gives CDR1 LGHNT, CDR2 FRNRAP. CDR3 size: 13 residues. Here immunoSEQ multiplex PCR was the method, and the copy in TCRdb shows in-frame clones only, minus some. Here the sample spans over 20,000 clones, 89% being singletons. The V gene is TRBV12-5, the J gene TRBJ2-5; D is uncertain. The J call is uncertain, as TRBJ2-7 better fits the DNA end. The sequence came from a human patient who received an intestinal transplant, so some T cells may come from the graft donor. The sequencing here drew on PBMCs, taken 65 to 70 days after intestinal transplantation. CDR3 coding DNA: TGTGCTAGTGGGCTTGATCAGGCCTACGAGCAGTACTTC. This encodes CASGLDQAYEQYF.